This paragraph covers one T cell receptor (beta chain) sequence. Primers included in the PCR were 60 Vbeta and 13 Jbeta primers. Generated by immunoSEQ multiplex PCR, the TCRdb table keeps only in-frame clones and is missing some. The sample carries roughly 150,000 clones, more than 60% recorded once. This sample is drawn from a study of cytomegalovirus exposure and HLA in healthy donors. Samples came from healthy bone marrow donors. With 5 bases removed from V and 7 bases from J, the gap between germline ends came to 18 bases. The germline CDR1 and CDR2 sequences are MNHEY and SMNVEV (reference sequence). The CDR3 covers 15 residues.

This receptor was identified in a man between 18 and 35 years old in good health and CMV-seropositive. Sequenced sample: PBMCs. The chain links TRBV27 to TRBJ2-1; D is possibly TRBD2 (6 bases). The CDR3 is CASSRFVERVNEQFF. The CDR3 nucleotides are TGTGCCAGCAGTCGCTTTGTGGAGCGGGTAAATGAGCAGTTCTTC.